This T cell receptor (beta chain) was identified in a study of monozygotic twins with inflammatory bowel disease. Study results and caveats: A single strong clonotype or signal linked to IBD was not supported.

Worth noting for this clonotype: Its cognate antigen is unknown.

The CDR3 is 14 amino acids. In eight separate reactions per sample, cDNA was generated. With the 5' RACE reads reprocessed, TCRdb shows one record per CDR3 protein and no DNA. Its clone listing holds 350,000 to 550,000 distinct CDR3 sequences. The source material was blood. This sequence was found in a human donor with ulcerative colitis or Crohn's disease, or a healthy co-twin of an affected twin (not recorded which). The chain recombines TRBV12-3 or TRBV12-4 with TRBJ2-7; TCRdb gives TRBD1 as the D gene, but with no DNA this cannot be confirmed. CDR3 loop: CASSLGGTGGEQYF.